Shown below are 24 T cell receptor beta chains from a single sample sequenced in a study of blood T cell repertoires in COVID-19. Data came from immunoSEQ multiplex PCR; TCRdb stores just in-frame clones and leaves some out. Among 490,000 or so clones, less than 90% were seen once, and the ten largest hold 7% to 10%. Sequencing input: PBMCs or T cells enriched from blood (not recorded which). Receptors were obtained from a woman between 55 and 75 years old who had recovered from COVID-19.

The table lists this clone with a count of one. Additional DNA sequences in this sample encode the identical CDR3. This sequence joins TRBV5-1 and TRBJ1-6, with TRBD1 matching over 8 bases. After removal of 4 bases from V and 4 bases from J, the junction contained 4 bases not matched to a gene. The CDR3 is 15 residues long. CDR1 and CDR2 (germline): SGHRS, YFSETQ. DNA for the CDR3: TGCGCCAGCAGCCCGGACAGGGCATATAATTCACCCCTCCACTTT. This sequence encodes CASSPDRAYNSPLHF.

This clone was counted only a few times. V and J are TRBV11-3 and TRBJ1-1; a possible D gene is TRBD1 (6 bases). The V end lost 4 bases, the J end lost 6 bases, and 12 bases lay between the germline ends. CDR1 and CDR2 (germline): SGHNT, YENEEA. The CDR3 is 13 amino acids. CDR3 sequence: CASSSLQGAEAFF. The CDR3 DNA reads TGTGCCAGCAGCTCGCTACAGGGCGCTGAAGCTTTCTTT.

This clone was seen just once. This chain links TRBV13 with TRBJ2-3; D might be TRBD1 (5 bases). CDR3 length equals 14 residues. Per germline, CDR1 PRHDT and CDR2 FYEKMQ (reference sequence). Trimming shortened V by 0 bases and J by 7 bases, and 11 bases separated the two germline ends. Here the CDR3 DNA reads TGTGCCAGCAGCTTAGGGGGGCGCACCAATACGCAGTATTTT. Translated, it gives CASSLGGRTNTQYF.

The J gene is TRBJ1-5, the V gene TRBV14; no reliable D call. Per germline, CDR1 SGHDN and CDR2 FVKESK. V gave up 3 bases and J gave up 7 bases, with 7 bases separating them. CDR3 length: 12 amino acids. Here the CDR3 reads CASSHSGQPQHF. The CDR3 DNA reads TGTGCCAGCAGCCACAGCGGGCAGCCCCAGCATTTT.

On this clone: Within the sample, other DNA sequences also encode this same CDR3. This chain joins TRBV25-1 and TRBJ1-3; 7 bases are a match to TRBD1. CDR1 MGHDK and CDR2 SYGVNS come from the germline V gene. The trim removed 3 bases at V and 3 bases at J, leaving 5 bases unmatched. This CDR3 region has 15 residues. CDR3: CASSESGGRGNTIYF. The CDR3 region has the DNA TGTGCCAGCAGTGAGTCAGGGGGACGTGGAAACACCATATATTTT.

The CDR3 DNA is TGTGCCAGCGTCCGGGGGGGCGGATTAAATTCACCCCTCCACTTT. It is translated as CASVRGGGLNSPLHF. The gene calls are TRBV6-5 and TRBJ1-6, with D possibly matching TRBD1 (6 bases). The CDR3 length is 15 residues. Trimming left V 8 bases short and J 7 bases short, with 18 bases between. Germline V gene sequence: CDR1 MNHEY, CDR2 SVGAGI.

The chain uses TRBV19 and TRBJ1-1; 9 bases match TRBD1. This CDR3 comprises 15 residues. With V trimmed by 4 bases and J by 4 bases, 7 bases remained unmatched. From germline, CDR1 is LNHDA and CDR2 SQIVND (reference sequence). CDR3 loop: CASSNGQGRTTEAFF. For the CDR3, the DNA is TGTGCCAGTAGTAATGGACAGGGGCGGACCACTGAAGCTTTCTTT.

The genes are TRBV12-3 or TRBV12-4 and TRBJ2-1; the match to TRBD1 covers 9 bases. The CDR3 loop spans 13 amino acids. Germline trimming cut 6 bases from V and 4 bases from J; bases unmatched to any gene: 1. CDR3 residues: CASSDRGYNEQFF. CDR3 DNA: TGTGCCAGCAGCGACAGGGGGTACAATGAGCAGTTCTTC.

The V call is TRBV4-1, the J call TRBJ1-6; tentative D call: TRBD1 (6 bases). This CDR3 has 17 amino acids. Trimming took off 5 bases at V and 9 bases at J, with 23 bases between the two ends. Germline assignment: CDR1 MGHRA and CDR2 YSYEKL. The DNA for the CDR3 is TGCGCCAGCAGCTCAAGGGGGTTCGATTTCCTAGGTTCACCCCTCCACTTT. Protein sequence: CASSSRGFDFLGSPLHF.

This clone was picked up one time. The chain is built from TRBV24-1 and TRBJ1-1; 9 nucleotides match TRBD1. Germline values: CDR1 KGHDR, CDR2 SFDVKD. V trimming: 7 bases; J trimming: 5 bases; junction bases outside the gene matches: 7. CDR3 length equals 14 residues. CDR3 sequence reads: CATRRTGEGTEAFF. CDR3 in DNA: TGTGCCACCAGGAGGACAGGGGAAGGGACTGAAGCTTTCTTT.

The rearrangement uses TRBV9 and TRBJ2-3, with TRBD2 matching over 16 bases. The CDR3 loop spans 19 amino acids. V was clipped by 0 bases and J by 5 bases; unmatched bases: 9. CDR1 is SGDLS and CDR2 is YYNGEE in the germline V gene. In nucleotides, the CDR3 is TGTGCCAGCAGCGTAGTAGGGACTAGCGGGGGGGCCTTTGGAGATACGCAGTATTTT. Translating it yields CASSVVGTSGGAFGDTQYF.

The chain uses TRBV5-1 and TRBJ2-2, with D possibly being TRBD1 (6 bases). The CDR3 contains 16 residues. Between the trimmed V and J ends, which lost 4 bases and 0 bases, there was a span of 13 bases. The germline gives CDR1 SGHRS, CDR2 YFSETQ. The CDR3 region has the DNA TGCGCCAGCAGCCGTGCAGGGACACCGAACACCGGGGAGCTGTTTTTT. This sequence encodes CASSRAGTPNTGELFF. Complete variable domain (other parts from reference TRBV5-1 and TRBJ2-2): KAGVTQTPRYLIKTRGQQVTLSCSPISGHRSVSWYQQTPGQGLQFLFEYFSETQRNKGNFPGRFSGRQFSNSRSEMNVSTLELGDSALYLCASSRAGTPNTGELFFGEGSRLTVL.

The gene calls are TRBV9 and TRBJ2-5, with TRBD2 matching 13 bases. The germline V gene has CDR1 SGDLS and CDR2 YYNGEE. The CDR3 length is 16 residues. Trimming removed 5 bases from V and 5 bases from J; junction bases left unmatched: 9. The CDR3: CASSRTSGGQGETQYF. CDR3 nucleotides: TGTGCCAGCAGTCGGACTAGCGGGGGCCAGGGCGAGACCCAGTACTTC.

The chain couples TRBV20-1 to TRBJ2-3, with a weak D call TRBD2 (6 bases). The CDR3 totals 15 residues. CDR1 and CDR2 from the germline V gene are DFQATT and SNEGSKA (reference sequence). Between the trimmed V and J ends, which lost 3 bases and 0 bases, there was a span of 13 bases. The CDR3 loop is CSASPAGTSTDTQYF. CDR3 sequence (DNA): TGCAGTGCTAGTCCCGCGGGGACTAGCACAGATACGCAGTATTTT.

V gene TRBV23-1 combines with J gene TRBJ1-2, with no clear D. TRBV23-1 carries the ORF label, with uncertain function. The V and J ends lost 4 bases and 4 bases respectively, with 19 bases between them. The CDR3 contains 16 residues. CDR3 DNA: TGCGCCAGCAGTCCGTCCGGAGGCAAACCTTTCTATGGCTACACCTTC. Residues: CASSPSGGKPFYGYTF.

This clone was counted once. V and J are TRBV18 and TRBJ1-6; D ambiguous. Trimming shortened V by 4 bases and J by 0 bases, and 7 bases separated the two germline ends. Germline-derived CDR1 and CDR2 are KGHSH and LQKENI. The CDR3 contains 15 residues. The CDR3 nucleotides read TGTGCCAGCTCACACCGGGACTCCTATAATTCACCCCTCCACTTT. It codes for CASSHRDSYNSPLHF.

The V gene is TRBV3-1 (or the pseudogene TRBV3-2), the J gene TRBJ2-5; 8 bases align to TRBD2. Trimming took 4 bases from V and 5 from J; bases not matched to a gene: 6. This CDR3 is built from 14 residues. Germline values: CDR1 LGHDT, CDR2 YNNKEL (reference sequence). CDR3 residues: CASSPSGGLETQYF. As DNA, the CDR3 is TGTGCCAGCAGCCCAAGCGGGGGACTGGAGACCCAGTACTTC.

The gene calls are TRBV6-5 and TRBJ1-2; D gene ambiguous. This CDR3 contains 14 residues. V was cut by 9 bases and J by 1 base, with 15 bases left in between. Germline lookup yields CDR1 MNHEY and CDR2 SVGAGI. Here the CDR3 DNA reads TGTGCCAGTTCACGAGACGGAGTTAACTATGGCTACACCTTC. It translates to CASSRDGVNYGYTF.

This chain uses TRBV28 with TRBJ1-5; D not resolved. The CDR3 spans 13 residues. Germline-derived CDR1 and CDR2 are MDHEN and SYDVKM. Between the trimmed V and J ends, which lost 1 base and 6 bases, there was a span of 7 bases. CDR3 loop: CASSLYGLQPQHF. The CDR3 DNA follows: TGTGCCAGCAGTTTATATGGGCTTCAGCCCCAGCATTTT.

This chain uses TRBV7-2 with TRBJ2-1, with 9 positions matching TRBD1. From germline, CDR1 is SGHTA and CDR2 FQGNSA. The V gene end was trimmed by 5 bases and the J gene end by 5 bases; junction bases not matched to a gene: 10. This CDR3 is 16 amino acids long. The CDR3 DNA reads TGTGCCAGCAGCGGGGGGTCGGACAGGGGTGACAATGAGCAGTTCTTC. This sequence encodes CASSGGSDRGDNEQFF.

The rearrangement joins TRBV19 to TRBJ2-3; TRBD2 might be the D (5 bases). Looked up from germline, CDR1 is LNHDA and CDR2 is SQIVND (reference sequence). Trimming removed 8 bases at V and 5 bases at J, with 8 bases between. The CDR3 contains 11 residues. This chain's CDR3 is CASGRGDTQYF. The DNA of the CDR3 is TGTGCCAGTGGCCGGGGAGATACGCAGTATTTT.

This clone was picked up one time. This sequence joins TRBV19 and TRBJ1-1; TRBD1 agrees at 7 bases. CDR1 and CDR2 from the germline V gene are LNHDA and SQIVND (reference sequence). The CDR3 is 14 residues long. V was clipped by 4 bases and J by 5 bases; unmatched bases: 7. The CDR3 DNA follows: TGTGCCAGTAGTACGTCAGGGGGGCGGACTGAAGCTTTCTTT. Translating gives CASSTSGGRTEAFF.

The chain is built from TRBV2 and TRBJ2-2; D may be TRBD1 (5 bases). Germline CDR1 is SNHLY and CDR2 is FYNNEI. V was cut by 7 bases and J by 0 bases, with 9 bases left in between. The CDR3 is made up of 14 amino acids. CDR3 nucleotide sequence: TGTGCCAGCAAGCTGGGGCCGAACACCGGGGAGCTGTTTTTT. It specifies CASKLGPNTGELFF.

The gene calls are TRBV7-8 and TRBJ2-2; maybe TRBD1 (6 bases). The V gene's germline CDR1 is SGHVS and CDR2 FQNEAQ. The CDR3 has 18 residues. The V and J ends lost 5 bases and 5 bases respectively, with 24 bases between them. The CDR3 bases are TGTGCCAGCAGCCTCGAAGTTGTGGGGGCCCGGAGGACCGGGGAGCTGTTTTTT. As protein: CASSLEVVGARRTGELFF.